This T cell receptor beta chain was sequenced during a study of cytomegalovirus exposure and HLA in healthy donors. Clones were read by immunoSEQ multiplex PCR, and TCRdb kept only the in-frame ones, dropping some. In the table there are some 110,000 clones, 86% of which are singletons. Study results and limitations: Three chains tied to CMV proved CMV antigen-specific in vitro.

In regard to this clone: No antigen is known for it.

V shed 2 bases and J shed 6 bases, with 11 bases lying between them. This CDR3 comprises 15 residues. In germline, CDR1 is PRHDT, CDR2 FYEKMQ (reference sequence). The receptor's source is a man younger than 35 in good health and CMV-seronegative. The material sequenced was PBMCs. The chain has TRBV13 and TRBJ1-6; a weak D match, TRBD1 (6 bases). As DNA, the CDR3 is TGTGCCAGCAGCTTACATCAGGGGACTAATTCACCCCTCCACTTT. Translation gives CASSLHQGTNSPLHF.